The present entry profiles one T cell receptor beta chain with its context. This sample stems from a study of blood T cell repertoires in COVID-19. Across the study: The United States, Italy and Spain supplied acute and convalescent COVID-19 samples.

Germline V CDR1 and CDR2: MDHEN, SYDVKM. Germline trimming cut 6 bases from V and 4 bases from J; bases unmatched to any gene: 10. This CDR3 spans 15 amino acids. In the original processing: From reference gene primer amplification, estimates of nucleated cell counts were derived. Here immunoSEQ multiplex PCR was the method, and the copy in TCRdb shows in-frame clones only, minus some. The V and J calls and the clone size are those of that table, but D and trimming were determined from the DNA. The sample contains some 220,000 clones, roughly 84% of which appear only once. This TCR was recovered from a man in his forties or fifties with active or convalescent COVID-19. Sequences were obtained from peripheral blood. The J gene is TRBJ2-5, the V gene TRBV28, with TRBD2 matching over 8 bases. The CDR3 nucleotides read TGTGCCAGCAGCGATACTAGCGGAGGGCGAGAGACCCAGTACTTC. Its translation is CASSDTSGGRETQYF.